Listed below are T cell receptor beta chains from one sample, sequenced in a study of shared clonotypes between healthy human individuals. Clones were sequenced by immunoSEQ multiplex PCR, and TCRdb holds only the in-frame ones, with some missing. Counted here are approximately 350,000 clones, about 96% occurring once; the ten biggest clones make up about 0.32%. Source material: memory CD8+ T cells sorted from blood. The receptor set was obtained from a man younger than 45 in good health. Each CDR3 is given with its conserved first and last residue. D genes are given only for firm matches. For some rows the clone size is stated as once, few or many, or as a class when expanded; others skip it.

13	-	TRBJ2-1	TRBV6-6	-	TGTGCCAGCAGTGCCCGTTCGGGATGGGAGCAGTTCTTC	CASSARSGWEQFF
15	-	TRBJ2-1	TRBV7-3	TRBD2	TGTGCCAGCAGCTTATTTCCTAGCGGATACAATGAGCAGTTCTTC	CASSLFPSGYNEQFF
13	-	TRBJ2-2	TRBV7-6	-	TGTGCCAGCAGCTTAGCGGGGATCGGGGAGCTGTTTTTT	CASSLAGIGELFF
14	-	TRBJ2-7	TRBV19	TRBD1	TGTGCCAGTAGTCTCACAGGGGCCCCGGGGGAGCAGTACTTC	CASSLTGAPGEQYF
13	-	TRBJ2-5	TRBV11-2	-	TGTGCCAGCAGCTGGCAAATCCAAGAGACCCAGTACTTC	CASSWQIQETQYF
12	once	TRBJ1-5	TRBV28	-	TGTGCCAGCAGCTCAGGCGGTCAGCCCCAGCATTTT	CASSSGGQPQHF
14	-	TRBJ1-1	TRBV14	TRBD1	TGTGCCAGCCTCGACAGGGGGCATGACACTGAAGCTTTCTTT	CASLDRGHDTEAFF
16	-	TRBJ2-2	TRBV30	-	TGTGCCTGGAGTGTCGTTGGCAGGTGGAACACCGGGGAGCTGTTTTTT	CAWSVVGRWNTGELFF
11	-	TRBJ2-2	TRBV7-8	-	TGTGCCAGCACGAGCACCGGGGAGCTGTTTTTT	CASTSTGELFF
16	-	TRBJ2-3	TRBV7-9	-	TGTGCCAGCAGTAACAGGGTGAGAGGAGGGACAGATACGCAGTATTTT	CASSNRVRGGTDTQYF
13	-	TRBJ2-5	TRBV2	-	TGTGCCTGGTCCTTTAGACCAGTGGAGACCCAGTACTTC	CAWSFRPVETQYF
13	-	TRBJ2-3	TRBV5-1	-	TGCGCCAGCAGCTTGGATTCCCCAGATACGCAGTATTTT	CASSLDSPDTQYF
15	-	TRBJ2-5	TRBV19	TRBD1	TGTGCCAGTAGTATATTGGTGGGGACAGAAGAGACCCAGTACTTC	CASSILVGTEETQYF
15	-	TRBJ2-3	TRBV5-1	-	TGCGCCAGCAGCTTCTTGGACCCTAGCACAGATACGCAGTATTTT	CASSFLDPSTDTQYF
15	-	TRBJ2-3	TRBV10-1	TRBD2	TGCGCCAGCAGTGATCCGGGAGGGCTGGAAGATACGCAGTATTTT	CASSDPGGLEDTQYF
13	-	TRBJ2-7	TRBV6-1	-	TGTGCCAGCAGGTCCGGGACCTCCTACGAGCAGTACTTC	CASRSGTSYEQYF
11	-	TRBJ1-2	TRBV20-1	-	TGCAGTGCTAGGTGGGGCTATGGCTACACCTTC	CSARWGYGYTF
16	once	TRBJ2-7	TRBV6-5	TRBD2	TGTGCCAGCAGTTACTCGAGAACGGGAGGCTCCTACGAGCAGTACTTC	CASSYSRTGGSYEQYF
17	-	TRBJ2-1	TRBV28	-	TGTGCCAGCAGTCCTCCGTGGGTTACGGTAGGGGGCAATGAGCAGTTCTTC	CASSPPWVTVGGNEQFF
15	-	TRBJ2-7	TRBV6-6	TRBD2	TGTGCCAGCAGTAGGGGACTAGCGGGGAACTACGAGCAGTACTTC	CASSRGLAGNYEQYF
14	-	TRBJ2-1	TRBV5-1	-	TGCGCCAGCAGCAGGGCCAGGGCGGGCAATGAGCAGTTCTTC	CASSRARAGNEQFF
13	once	TRBJ1-3	TRBV5-6	-	TGTGCCAGCAGCTTGGGCTATGGAAACACCATATATTTT	CASSLGYGNTIYF
12	-	TRBJ2-7	TRBV7-9	-	TGTGCCAGCAGCCCCCCTCGATACGAGCAGTACTTC	CASSPPRYEQYF
16	-	TRBJ2-2	TRBV11-1	-	TGTGCCAGCAGCTTAGGAGGGGCTGCCGTCACCGGGGAGCTGTTTTTT	CASSLGGAAVTGELFF
11	-	TRBJ1-1	TRBV20-1	-	TGCAGTCGGCAGAAGAACACTGAAGCTTTCTTT	CSRQKNTEAFF
14	-	TRBJ2-7	TRBV5-1	-	TGCGCCAGCAGCTTGGCCAGGCCCCCCTACGAGCAGTACTTC	CASSLARPPYEQYF
16	-	TRBJ2-1	TRBV7-3	TRBD2	TGTGCCAGCAGCCATACCCCCGGAGCGGGGGACAATGAGCAGTTCTTC	CASSHTPGAGDNEQFF
14	-	TRBJ1-3	TRBV27	TRBD1	TGTGCCAGCAGCCGGGGACAGAGAGGAAACACCATATATTTT	CASSRGQRGNTIYF
13	-	TRBJ2-7	TRBV28	TRBD2	TGTGCCAGCAGACAGGGCGGGAGGTACGAGCAGTACTTC	CASRQGGRYEQYF
15	once	TRBJ2-5	TRBV5-6	TRBD2	TGTGCCAGCAGCTTGAAGCGGGAGGGACAAGAGACCCAGTACTTC	CASSLKREGQETQYF
17	-	TRBJ2-7	TRBV2	TRBD2	TGTGCCAGCGGTTTAGGTTCTAGCGGGAGGAATTTGTACGAGCAGTACTTC	CASGLGSSGRNLYEQYF
16	-	TRBJ1-3	TRBV2	-	TGTGCCAGCAGTGAACTGGCAGGGGCCCCTGGAAACACCATATATTTT	CASSELAGAPGNTIYF
12	-	TRBJ2-3	TRBV5-8	-	TGTGCCAGCAGCTTGGTGGGTCGGGCCGGGTATTTT	CASSLVGRAGYF
14	-	TRBJ2-2	TRBV6-1	-	TGTGCCAGCACTCCGGGACAGAACACCGGGGAGCTGTTTTTT	CASTPGQNTGELFF
13	-	TRBJ2-5	TRBV7-2	TRBD1	TGTGCCAGCAGCACAGGGGGTGGGCAGACCCAGTACTTC	CASSTGGGQTQYF